The source of this T cell receptor (beta chain) is a study of cytomegalovirus exposure and HLA in healthy donors. Study-wide findings and caveats: Later work found most CMV-associated TCR beta chains apparently HLA-restricted.

The PCR had 60 Vbeta and 13 Jbeta primers. Assay: immunoSEQ multiplex PCR; the TCRdb copy retains only in-frame clones and omits some. The sample carries under 200,000 clones, around four fifths recorded once. CDR1 is SGHTA, CDR2 FQGNSA, per germline. This CDR3 has 15 amino acids. V lost 6 bases to trimming and J lost 4 bases; unmatched junction nucleotides: 9. Points on this clone: Antigen: not known.

The rearrangement joins TRBV7-2 to TRBJ1-2; 9 nucleotides line up with TRBD1. Sequencing input: PBMCs. The TCR sequence derives from a man aged 30-40 years in good health and CMV-seronegative. This CDR3 reads CASSYRQGEVYGYTF. CDR3 coding DNA: TGTGCCAGCAGTTATAGACAGGGGGAGGTCTATGGCTACACCTTC.